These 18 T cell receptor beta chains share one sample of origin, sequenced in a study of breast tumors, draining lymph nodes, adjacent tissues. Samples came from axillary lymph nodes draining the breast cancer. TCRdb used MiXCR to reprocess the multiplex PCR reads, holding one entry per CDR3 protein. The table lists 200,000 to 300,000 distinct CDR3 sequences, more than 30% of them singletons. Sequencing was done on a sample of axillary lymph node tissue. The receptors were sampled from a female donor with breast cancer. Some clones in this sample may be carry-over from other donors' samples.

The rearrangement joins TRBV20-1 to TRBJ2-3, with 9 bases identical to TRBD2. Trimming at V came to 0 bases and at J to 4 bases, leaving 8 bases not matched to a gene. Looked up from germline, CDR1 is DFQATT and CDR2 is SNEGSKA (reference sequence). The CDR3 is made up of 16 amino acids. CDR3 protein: CSARDLLAGSADTQYF. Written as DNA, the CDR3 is TGCAGTGCTAGAGATCTGCTAGCGGGAAGCGCAGATACGCAGTATTTT.

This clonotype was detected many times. CDR3: CASSNMERMSEKLFF. CDR3 DNA: TGTGCCAGTAGCAACATGGAACGGATGTCTGAAAAACTGTTTTTT. This chain joins TRBV19 and TRBJ1-4; D unclear. Germline V CDR1 and CDR2: LNHDA, SQIVND (reference sequence). Trimming removed 6 bases from V and 7 bases from J, with 18 bases in between. This CDR3 is 15 amino acids long.

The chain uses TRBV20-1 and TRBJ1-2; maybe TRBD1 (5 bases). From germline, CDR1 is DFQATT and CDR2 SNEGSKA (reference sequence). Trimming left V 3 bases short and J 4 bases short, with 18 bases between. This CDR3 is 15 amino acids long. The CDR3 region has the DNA TGCAGTGCTAGTTACTCGGGCGGGGGAAGCTATGGCTACACCTTC. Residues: CSASYSGGGSYGYTF.

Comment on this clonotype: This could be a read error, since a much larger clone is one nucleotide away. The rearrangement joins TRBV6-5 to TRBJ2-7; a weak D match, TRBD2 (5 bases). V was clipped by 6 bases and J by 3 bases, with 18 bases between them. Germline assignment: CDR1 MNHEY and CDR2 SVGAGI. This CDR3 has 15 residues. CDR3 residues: CASSRLGGRNYEQYF. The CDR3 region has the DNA TGTGCCAGCAGCCGCCTAGGTGGGAGAAACTACGAGCAGTACTTC.

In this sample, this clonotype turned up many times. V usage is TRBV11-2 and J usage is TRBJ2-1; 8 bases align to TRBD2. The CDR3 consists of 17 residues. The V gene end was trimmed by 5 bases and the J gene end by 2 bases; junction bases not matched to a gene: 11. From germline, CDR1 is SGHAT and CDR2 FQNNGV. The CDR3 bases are TGTGCCAGCAGCCTAAGGGATAGCGGGACCGCCTACAATGAGCAGTTCTTC. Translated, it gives CASSLRDSGTAYNEQFF.

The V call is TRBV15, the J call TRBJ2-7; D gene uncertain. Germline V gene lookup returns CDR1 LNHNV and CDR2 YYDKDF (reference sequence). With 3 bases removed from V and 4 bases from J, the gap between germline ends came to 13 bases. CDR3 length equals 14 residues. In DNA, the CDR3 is TGTGCCACCAGCAGCAAGCCGGACGGGTACGAGCAGTACTTC. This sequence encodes CATSSKPDGYEQYF.

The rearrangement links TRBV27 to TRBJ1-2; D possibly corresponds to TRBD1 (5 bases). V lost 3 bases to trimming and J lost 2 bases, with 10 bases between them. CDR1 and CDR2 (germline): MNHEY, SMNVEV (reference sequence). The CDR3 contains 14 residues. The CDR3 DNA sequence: TGTGCCAGCAGTTTCTTAGGGGTCAACTATGGCTACACCTTC. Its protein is CASSFLGVNYGYTF.

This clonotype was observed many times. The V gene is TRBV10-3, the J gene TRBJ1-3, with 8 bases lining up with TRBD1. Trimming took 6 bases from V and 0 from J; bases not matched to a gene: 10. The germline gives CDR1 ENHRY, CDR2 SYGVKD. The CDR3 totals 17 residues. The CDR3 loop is CAIRVDRGPSSGNTIYF. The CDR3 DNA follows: TGTGCCATCAGGGTAGACAGGGGCCCGAGCTCTGGAAACACCATATATTTT.

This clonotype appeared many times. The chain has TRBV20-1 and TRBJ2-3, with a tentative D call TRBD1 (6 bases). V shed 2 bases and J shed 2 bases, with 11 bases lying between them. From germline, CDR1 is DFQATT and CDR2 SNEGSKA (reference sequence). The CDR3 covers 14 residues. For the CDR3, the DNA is TGCAGTGCTAGACCGGGACAAAACACAGATACGCAGTATTTT. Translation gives CSARPGQNTDTQYF.

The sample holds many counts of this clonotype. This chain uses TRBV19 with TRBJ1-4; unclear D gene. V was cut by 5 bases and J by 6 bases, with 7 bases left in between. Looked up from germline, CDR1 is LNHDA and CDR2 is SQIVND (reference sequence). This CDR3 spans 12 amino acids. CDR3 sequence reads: CASSPPDEKLFF. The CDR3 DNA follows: TGTGCCAGTAGTCCCCCGGATGAAAAACTGTTTTTT.

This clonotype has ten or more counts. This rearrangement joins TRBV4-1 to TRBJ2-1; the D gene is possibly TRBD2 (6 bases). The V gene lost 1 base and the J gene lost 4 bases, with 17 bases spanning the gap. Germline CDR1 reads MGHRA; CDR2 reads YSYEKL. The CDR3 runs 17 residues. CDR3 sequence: CASSQAPGVSLYNEQFF. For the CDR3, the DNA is TGCGCCAGCAGCCAAGCCCCGGGAGTATCTCTTTACAATGAGCAGTTCTTC.

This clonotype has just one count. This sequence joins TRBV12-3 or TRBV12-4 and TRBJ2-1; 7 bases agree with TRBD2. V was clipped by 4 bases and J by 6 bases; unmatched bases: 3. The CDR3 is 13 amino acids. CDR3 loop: CASSWGGGNEQFF. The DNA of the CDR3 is TGTGCCAGCAGTTGGGGGGGGGGCAATGAGCAGTTCTTC.

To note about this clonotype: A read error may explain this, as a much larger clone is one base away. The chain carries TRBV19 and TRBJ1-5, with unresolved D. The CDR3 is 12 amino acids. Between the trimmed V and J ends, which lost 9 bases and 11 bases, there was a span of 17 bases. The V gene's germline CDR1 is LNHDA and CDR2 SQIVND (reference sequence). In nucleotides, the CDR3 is TGTGCCAGCATCGGAATAGGCTGGACCCAGCATTTT. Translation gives CASIGIGWTQHF.

In DNA form, the CDR3 reads TGTGCCAGCAGTGGGGGCGACAGGGACAAATCTGGAAACACCATATATTTT. This sequence encodes CASSGGDRDKSGNTIYF. This sequence joins TRBV11-3 and TRBJ1-3, with 7 bases that match TRBD1. Losses at the gene ends were 6 bases for V and 1 base for J; bases not matched to a gene: 12. In germline, CDR1 is SGHNT, CDR2 YENEEA. CDR3 size: 17 residues.

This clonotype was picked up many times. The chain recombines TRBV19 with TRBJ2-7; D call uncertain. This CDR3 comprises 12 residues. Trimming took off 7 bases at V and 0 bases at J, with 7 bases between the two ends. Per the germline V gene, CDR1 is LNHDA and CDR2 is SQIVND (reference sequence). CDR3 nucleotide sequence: TGTGCCAGTACTACCATCTCCTACGAGCAGTACTTC. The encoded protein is CASTTISYEQYF.

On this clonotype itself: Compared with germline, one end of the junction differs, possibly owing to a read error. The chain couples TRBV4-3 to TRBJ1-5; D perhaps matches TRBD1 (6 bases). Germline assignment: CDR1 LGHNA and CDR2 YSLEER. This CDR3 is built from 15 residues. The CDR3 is CASGQDRGGNQPQHF. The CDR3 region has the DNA TGCGCCAGCGGCCAAGATAGAGGGGGTAATCAGCCCCAGCATTTT.

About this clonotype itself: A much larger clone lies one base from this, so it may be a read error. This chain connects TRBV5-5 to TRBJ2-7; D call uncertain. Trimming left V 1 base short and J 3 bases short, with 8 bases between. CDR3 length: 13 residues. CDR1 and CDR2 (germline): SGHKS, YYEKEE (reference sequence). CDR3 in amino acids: CASSLSYLYEQYF. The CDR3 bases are TGTGCCAGCAGCTTGAGCTACCTCTACGAGCAGTACTTC.

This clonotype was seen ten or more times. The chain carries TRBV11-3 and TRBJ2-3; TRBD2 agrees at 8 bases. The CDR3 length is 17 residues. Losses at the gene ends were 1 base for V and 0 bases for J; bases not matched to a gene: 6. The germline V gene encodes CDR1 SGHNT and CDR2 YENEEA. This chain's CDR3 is CASSLGLASFSTDTQYF. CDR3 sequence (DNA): TGTGCCAGCAGCTTAGGACTAGCGAGCTTTAGCACAGATACGCAGTATTTT.